This T cell receptor beta chain appears in the sequencing data of a study of early T cells in non-severe SARS-CoV-2 infection. Study context: It was bulk RNA from unsorted whole blood that was sequenced, and the chains were unpaired. Study-wide findings and caveats: Anti-spike CD8 responses were favored by VDJdb matching, which missed private and CD4 specificities.

Unique molecular identifier tags were affixed to discrete cDNA molecules. TCRdb redid the calling of the 5' RACE reads with MiXCR, one entry per CDR3 protein. The table includes about 61,000 distinct CDR3 sequences, more than 10% detected once. V was clipped by 2 bases and J by 1 base, with 1 base between them. The CDR3 totals 12 residues. The germline CDR1 and CDR2 sequences are MNHEY and SVGEGT. Notes on this clonotype: The antigen is not known.

The sequence derives from an adult who was a healthcare worker with PCR-confirmed SARS-CoV-2 infection or an uninfected control (not recorded which). The donor label of this sample is uncertain. The gene calls are TRBV6-2 or TRBV6-3 and TRBJ2-3; D not resolved. The sequencing here drew on whole blood, taken at baseline. CDR3 DNA sequence: TGTGCCAGCAGTTACCGCACAGATACGCAGTATTTT. Residues: CASSYRTDTQYF.